These 18 T cell receptor beta chains came from one sample sequenced in a study of OX40 agonist ivuxolimab in advanced cancers. Generated by immunoSEQ multiplex PCR, the TCRdb table keeps only in-frame clones and is missing some. The sample includes around 63,000 clones, about 92% of them seen just once. The sequencing used CD4+ or CD8+ T cells sorted from blood, collected in a trial of the OX40 agonist ivuxolimab. The receptor set was obtained from an adult with an advanced solid tumor such as melanoma, head and neck, liver or kidney cancer.

This chain links TRBV11-2 with TRBJ1-5; perhaps TRBD1 as D (6 bases). The CDR3 extends over 15 amino acids. Per the germline V gene, CDR1 is SGHAT and CDR2 is FQNNGV. V was clipped by 0 bases and J by 4 bases, with 10 bases between them. DNA of the CDR3: TGTGCCAGCAGCTTAGATGGGGGGCCGAATCAGCCCCAGCATTTT. As protein: CASSLDGGPNQPQHF.

The CDR3 region has the DNA TGTGCCAGGGACAGACTGGAGCAGGGAAACACCATATATTTT. Amino acid sequence: CARDRLEQGNTIYF. The genes are TRBV2 and TRBJ1-3; D possibly corresponds to TRBD1 (6 bases). With 9 bases removed from V and 4 bases from J, the gap between germline ends came to 16 bases. Looked up from germline, CDR1 is SNHLY and CDR2 is FYNNEI. CDR3 length: 14 residues.

CDR3: CATSPRQGLYEQYF. The CDR3 region has the DNA TGTGCCACCAGTCCTAGACAGGGCCTGTACGAGCAGTACTTC. The chain combines TRBV15 with TRBJ2-7; 7 nucleotides agree with TRBD1. The CDR3 consists of 14 residues. The J segment lost 4 bases and the V segment lost 6 bases, leaving 9 bases of the junction unmatched. CDR1 and CDR2 from the germline V gene are LNHNV and YYDKDF (reference sequence).

The J gene is TRBJ2-5, the V gene TRBV6-5; unclear D gene. Per germline, CDR1 MNHEY and CDR2 SVGAGI. The CDR3 loop spans 11 amino acids. The V gene lost 7 bases and the J gene lost 3 bases, with 6 bases spanning the gap. The DNA of the CDR3 is TGTGCCAGCAAGACCAAAGAGACCCAGTACTTC. Amino acid sequence: CASKTKETQYF.

The chain carries TRBV7-2 and TRBJ1-2; possible D gene TRBD1, 6 bases. The CDR3 contains 14 residues. CDR1 is SGHTA, CDR2 FQGNSA, per germline. Deletions cut 3 bases from V and 8 bases from J, with 16 bases between. The CDR3 DNA follows: TGTGCCAGCAGCTTCTCCAGGGGTGGGGGCGGCTACACCTTC. It translates to CASSFSRGGGGYTF.

The chain is built from TRBV2 and TRBJ1-2, with 7 bases aligning to TRBD1. Germline lookup yields CDR1 SNHLY and CDR2 FYNNEI. The J segment lost 3 bases and the V segment lost 6 bases, leaving 4 bases of the junction unmatched. The CDR3 totals 13 residues. The CDR3 sequence: CASRDRIYYGYTF. In nucleotides, the CDR3 is TGTGCCAGCAGGGACAGGATATACTATGGCTACACCTTC.

The rearrangement joins TRBV5-1 to TRBJ1-2; tentative D call: TRBD1 (5 bases). CDR3 length: 13 residues. Trimming took off 0 bases at V and 7 bases at J, with 10 bases between the two ends. Germline lookup yields CDR1 SGHRS and CDR2 YFSETQ. The CDR3 sequence is CASSLENGGGYTF. The DNA of the CDR3 is TGCGCCAGCAGCTTGGAAAACGGGGGTGGCTACACCTTC.

This chain links TRBV6-5 with TRBJ1-1; D not certain. The CDR3 extends over 13 amino acids. Per germline, CDR1 MNHEY and CDR2 SVGAGI. V lost 1 base to trimming and J lost 1 base, with 4 bases between them. Here the CDR3 reads CASSYYKNTEAFF. CDR3 sequence (DNA): TGTGCCAGCAGTTACTACAAGAACACTGAAGCTTTCTTT.

This chain links TRBV5-4 with TRBJ2-1; TRBD1 agrees at 8 bases. The CDR3 is 16 amino acids. Losses at the gene ends were 4 bases for V and 1 base for J; bases not matched to a gene: 7. Germline V gene lookup returns CDR1 SGHNT and CDR2 YYREEE (reference sequence). This CDR3 reads CASSPRTGYSYNEQFF. CDR3 DNA: TGTGCCAGCAGCCCCCGGACAGGGTATTCCTACAATGAGCAGTTCTTC.

CDR3 nucleotides: TGTGCCAGCAGCTTAGGGGTTCAGCCCCAGCATTTT. Translating gives CASSLGVQPQHF. V usage is TRBV7-9 and J usage is TRBJ1-5; D uncertain. Germline assignment: CDR1 SEHNR and CDR2 FQNEAQ (reference sequence). With 1 base removed from V and 6 bases from J, the gap between germline ends came to 4 bases. The CDR3 sequence is 12 residues long.

This chain joins TRBV5-1 and TRBJ2-5; D possibly corresponds to TRBD1 (5 bases). V was shortened by 4 bases and J by 1 base, with 11 bases between the two germline ends. This CDR3 comprises 14 residues. CDR1 and CDR2 (germline): SGHRS, YFSETQ. The CDR3 DNA is TGCGCCAGCAGCCTAGGACACGGCCAAGAGACCCAGTACTTC. Its translation: CASSLGHGQETQYF.

The chain recombines TRBV19 with TRBJ1-4; 9 bases match TRBD1. Germline CDR1 reads LNHDA; CDR2 reads SQIVND (reference sequence). The ends lost 3 bases at V and 8 bases at J; junction bases unmatched: 7. The CDR3 extends over 15 amino acids. The CDR3 nucleotides are TGTGCCAGTAGTATTATGGGGACAGGGAACGAAAAACTGTTTTTT. Translating gives CASSIMGTGNEKLFF.

The genes are TRBV5-1 and TRBJ2-3; the D gene is possibly TRBD1 (5 bases). There are 15 residues in the CDR3. Germline CDR1 is SGHRS and CDR2 is YFSETQ. V lost 3 bases to trimming and J lost 7 bases, with 18 bases between them. This CDR3 reads CASSYDAGNLNTQYF. The CDR3 nucleotides read TGCGCCAGCAGCTACGACGCAGGGAACTTGAATACGCAGTATTTT.

The CDR3 coding sequence is TGTGCCAGCAGTCCCCCGGGGTCTGAAAAACTGTTTTTT. Its translation: CASSPPGSEKLFF. This chain uses TRBV27 with TRBJ1-4; D ambiguous. The CDR3 has 13 residues. Germline CDR1 MNHEY, CDR2 SMNVEV (reference sequence). Trimming took 5 bases from V and 7 from J, leaving 11 bases between them.

Written as DNA, the CDR3 is TGTGCCATCAGTGATCCCCGTGGGGGCAACACCGGGGAGCTGTTTTTT. Protein: CAISDPRGGNTGELFF. The chain carries TRBV10-3 and TRBJ2-2; perhaps TRBD1 as D (6 bases). Trimming left V 3 bases short and J 2 bases short, with 13 bases between. CDR3 length: 16 amino acids. Per the germline V gene, CDR1 is ENHRY and CDR2 is SYGVKD.

V gene TRBV5-4 combines with J gene TRBJ1-2; D remains ambiguous. Germline V gene data show CDR1 as SGHNT and CDR2 as YYREEE (reference sequence). The CDR3 length is 14 residues. Trimming pared 1 base from V and 7 bases from J, leaving 14 bases between. The CDR3: CASSLSGPARGYTF. In nucleotides, the CDR3 is TGTGCCAGCAGCTTGTCCGGACCAGCGCGTGGCTACACCTTC.

The rearrangement joins TRBV19 to TRBJ2-2, with 7 bases identical to TRBD1. The CDR3 is made up of 14 amino acids. V trimming: 6 bases; J trimming: 2 bases; junction bases outside the gene matches: 3. Germline-derived CDR1 and CDR2 are LNHDA and SQIVND (reference sequence). The CDR3 is CASRTGSNTGELFF. CDR3 DNA sequence: TGTGCCAGTAGGACAGGGTCCAACACCGGGGAGCTGTTTTTT. Full variable domain (remainder filled in from reference TRBV19 and TRBJ2-2): DGGITQSPKYLFRKEGQNVTLSCEQNLNHDAMYWYRQDPGQGLRLIYYSQIVNDFQKGDIAEGYSVSREKKESFPLTVTSAQKNPTAFYLCASRTGSNTGELFFGEGSRLTVL.

The V call is TRBV7-9, the J call TRBJ1-1; perhaps TRBD1 as D (6 bases). Per germline, CDR1 SEHNR and CDR2 FQNEAQ (reference sequence). This CDR3 comprises 12 residues. The germline V and J ends were trimmed by 5 bases and 5 bases, with 9 bases remaining between them. This CDR3 is CASSEGVTEAFF. The CDR3 nucleotides read TGTGCCAGCAGCGAGGGGGTAACTGAAGCTTTCTTT.